Listed below are T cell receptor beta chains from one sample, sequenced in a study of cytomegalovirus exposure and HLA in healthy donors. Only in-frame clones appear in the TCRdb table, and some are missing; sequencing was by immunoSEQ multiplex PCR. Of 95,000 to 110,000 clones in the sample, 73% are singletons; the top ten hold 7.8%. Source material: PBMCs. These receptors were taken from a man aged 25-40 years in good health and CMV-seronegative. CDR3s include the opening cysteine and the closing phenylalanine or tryptophan. A D gene is named only where the DNA matches it firmly. Clone sizes are given selectively: once, few, many, or a class where the clone is expanded.

.	16	TRBV28	TRBJ2-2	.	CASSPGSLGNTGELFF	TGTGCCAGCAGCCCCGGGTCCCTGGGGAACACCGGGGAGCTGTTTTTT
TRBD2	15	TRBV6-1	TRBJ2-1	.	CASSERSGGYNEQFF	TGTGCCAGCAGTGAGCGTAGCGGGGGGTACAATGAGCAGTTCTTC
.	13	TRBV18	TRBJ1-6	once	CASSPGTSSPLHF	TGTGCCAGCTCACCAGGCACCTCTTCACCCCTCCACTTT
TRBD2	18	TRBV7-3	TRBJ2-7	once	CASSPGLAGVAPSYEQYF	TGTGCCAGCAGCCCGGGACTAGCGGGAGTAGCCCCCTCCTACGAGCAGTACTTC
TRBD1	14	TRBV5-1	TRBJ2-5	.	CASSIKGQGETQYF	TGCGCCAGCAGCATAAAGGGACAGGGAGAGACCCAGTACTTC
.	15	TRBV6-4	TRBJ1-1	once	CASSSEGGVGTEAFF	TGTGCCAGCAGCTCCGAGGGTGGGGTAGGGACTGAAGCTTTCTTT
.	15	TRBV6-1	TRBJ1-3	once	CASSRVGGSGNTIYF	TGTGCCAGCAGCAGAGTGGGGGGCTCTGGAAACACCATATATTTT
TRBD1	15	TRBV6-1	TRBJ1-5	few	CASFPGQGRNQPQHF	TGTGCCAGCTTCCCGGGACAGGGGAGGAATCAGCCCCAGCATTTT
TRBD1	16	TRBV5-1	TRBJ2-2	.	CASNRGGQGNTGELFF	TGCGCCAGCAATCGGGGAGGACAGGGGAACACCGGGGAGCTGTTTTTT
.	15	TRBV28	TRBJ1-5	few	CASSYLTESNQPQHF	TGTGCCAGCAGTTATCTGACAGAAAGCAATCAGCCCCAGCATTTT
TRBD1	15	TRBV6-5	TRBJ1-5	.	CASSPDRAPNQPQHF	TGTGCCAGCAGCCCGGACAGGGCTCCTAATCAGCCCCAGCATTTT
TRBD1	13	TRBV12-5	TRBJ1-6	.	CASSRTGNSPLHF	TGTGCTAGTTCCAGGACAGGCAATTCACCCCTCCACTTT
.	12	TRBV29-1	TRBJ1-1	.	CSESRGNTEAFF	TGCAGCGAAAGCAGGGGGAACACTGAAGCTTTCTTT
.	16	TRBV7-9	TRBJ2-1	.	CASSLVGATSADEQFF	TGTGCCAGCAGCTTAGTAGGGGCAACCTCTGCGGATGAGCAGTTCTTC
TRBD1	12	TRBV29-1	TRBJ1-2	.	CSVNDRADGYTF	TGCAGCGTTAATGACAGGGCTGATGGCTACACCTTC
TRBD2	16	TRBV10-1	TRBJ2-1	few	CASSDSSGGSYNEQFF	TGCGCCAGCAGTGATTCTAGCGGGGGATCCTACAATGAGCAGTTCTTC
.	15	TRBV6-5	TRBJ1-6	.	CASSYSGTFNSPLHF	TGTGCCAGCAGTTACTCGGGCACATTTAATTCACCCCTCCACTTT
TRBD1	15	TRBV10-1	TRBJ2-4	.	CASSTGAEAKNIQYF	TGCGCCAGCAGTACAGGGGCCGAAGCCAAAAACATTCAGTACTTC
TRBD1	14	TRBV19	TRBJ2-3	few	CASAGTGWTDTQYF	TGTGCCAGTGCAGGGACAGGGTGGACAGATACGCAGTATTTT
.	17	TRBV9	TRBJ1-6	.	CASSSSSGVRKNSPLHF	TGTGCCAGCAGCTCAAGCTCAGGGGTAAGGAAGAATTCACCCCTCCACTTT
TRBD2	15	TRBV27	TRBJ2-1	.	CASSLFQLADNEQFF	TGTGCCAGCAGTTTATTCCAACTAGCGGACAATGAGCAGTTCTTC
.	18	TRBV27	TRBJ1-1	.	CASSLPRGVGWKNTEAFF	TGTGCCAGCAGTCTACCCCGGGGGGTAGGATGGAAGAACACTGAAGCTTTCTTT
TRBD1	15	TRBV7-6	TRBJ2-7	few	CASSPGTGLSYEQYF	TGTGCCAGCAGCCCAGGGACAGGTTTATCCTACGAGCAGTACTTC
TRBD1	13	TRBV25-1	TRBJ1-3	.	CASSDSGTGPIYF	TGTGCCAGCAGTGACTCAGGGACAGGCCCCATATATTTT
TRBD1	15	TRBV28	TRBJ1-5	.	CASGTGTGGGQPQHF	TGTGCCAGTGGAACCGGGACAGGGGGCGGTCAGCCCCAGCATTTT
TRBD2	16	TRBV5-1	TRBJ2-1	.	CASSLRAGPGRNEQFF	TGCGCCAGCAGCCTCCGAGCGGGGCCAGGGCGGAATGAGCAGTTCTTC
.	15	TRBV18	TRBJ2-2	.	CTSSRDNANTGELFF	TGTACCAGCTCACGGGACAACGCGAACACCGGGGAGCTGTTTTTT